These T cell receptor beta chains were read from a single sample in a study of blood T cells in healthy people across ages. TCRdb reprocessed the 5' RACE reads via MiXCR and lists one record per CDR3 protein. The repertoire has 1.5 million to 2 million distinct CDR3 sequences, about 50% of them found once; the top ten carry approximately 2%. The sample taken for sequencing was blood. These receptors came from a woman aged 35 to 49 in good health. CDR3s include the opening cysteine and the closing phenylalanine or tryptophan. A D gene is named only where the DNA matches it firmly. A row's size may be missing; if present it is once, few, many or a size class.

d_call	clone_size	v_call	j_call	cdr3_nt	cdr3_aa
NA	NA	TRBV12-3/TRBV12-4	TRBJ2-3	TGTGCCAGCAGTTACGTGACAGGGAGGACAGATACGCAGTATTTT	CASSYVTGRTDTQYF
NA	few	TRBV28	TRBJ2-6	TGTGCGGCCGGGGCCAACGTCCTGACTTTC	CAAGANVLTF
NA	many	TRBV29-1	TRBJ2-1	TGCAGCGTTGTAGGTGATGAGCAGTTCTTC	CSVVGDEQFF
TRBD1	few	TRBV28	TRBJ2-5	TGTGCCAGCAGTTACCAGGGGGCGCCCCGTGGGGAGACCCAGTACTTC	CASSYQGAPRGETQYF
TRBD2	few	TRBV3-1	TRBJ2-5	TGTGCCAGCAGCCAATCAGGGACTAGCGGGGGTTCGGAGACCCAGTACTTC	CASSQSGTSGGSETQYF
NA	NA	TRBV20-1	TRBJ1-1	TGCAGTCAGAAGCAGCAGAAACATACCTACACTGAAGCTTTCTTT	CSQKQQKHTYTEAFF
NA	few	TRBV7-6	TRBJ2-3	TGTGCCAGCAGCCCCGAGGACAGATACATTGAAGATACGCAGTATTTT	CASSPEDRYIEDTQYF
TRBD1	NA	TRBV7-6	TRBJ1-2	TGTGCCAGCAGCTTAGGGACAGGGAATAGTGGCTACACCTTC	CASSLGTGNSGYTF
TRBD1	once	TRBV6-5	TRBJ2-4	TGTGCCAGCAAACGGACAGGGGGCGAGGGGGAGCAGTACTTC	CASKRTGGEGEQYF
NA	few	TRBV15	TRBJ2-3	TGTGCCACCAGCAGAGATGGCACATCTGATACGCAGTATTTT	CATSRDGTSDTQYF
NA	many	TRBV20-1	TRBJ1-2	TGCAGTGCTAGGGTCGGTAACTATGGCTACACCTTC	CSARVGNYGYTF
NA	NA	TRBV25-1	TRBJ2-6	TGTGCCAGCAGTGAATGGGGTGGGACCGGGGCCAACGTCCTGACTTTC	CASSEWGGTGANVLTF
TRBD1	few	TRBV7-9	TRBJ2-5	TGTGCCAGCAGCCAACCGATCGGGACAGAGTTAAATTCATGGGAGACCCAGTACTTC	CASSQPIGTELNSWETQYF
TRBD2	NA	TRBV5-1	TRBJ2-7	TGCGCCAGCAGCTTAAAGGCACTAGCGGGGGAAGTGTACTCCGGAGAGCAGTACTTC	CASSLKALAGEVYSGEQYF
NA	NA	TRBV20-1	TRBJ2-3	TGCAGTGCTAGAGACCAGTGGACGGGTCCTAGCACAGATACGCAGTATTTT	CSARDQWTGPSTDTQYF
TRBD1	few	TRBV7-2	TRBJ1-1	TGTGCCAGCAGCTTAACGGGACAGGGGATGACTGAAGCTTTCTTT	CASSLTGQGMTEAFF
NA	NA	TRBV12-3/TRBV12-4	TRBJ1-5	TGTGCCAGCAGCCAAATGGGTAATCAGCCCCAGCATTTT	CASSQMGNQPQHF
NA	few	TRBV20-1	TRBJ1-1	TGCAGTGCTAGAGTTTCAGGGGCTTTCTTT	CSARVSGAFF
NA	NA	TRBV11-1	TRBJ2-5	TGTGCCAGCAGCTTAGGGACTGGATGGGATCAAGAGACCCAGTACTTC	CASSLGTGWDQETQYF
NA	NA	TRBV28	TRBJ2-5	TGTGCCAGCAATCAGTTGAGCGGGCGGTTGATAGAGACTCAGTACTTC	CASNQLSGRLIETQYF
TRBD2	few	TRBV4-2	TRBJ2-1	TGTGCCAGCAGCCAAACTAGCGGACCCAATGAGCAGTTCTTC	CASSQTSGPNEQFF
NA	few	TRBV20-1	TRBJ2-3	TGCAGTGCTAGATCCGGGACTCATGGAACAGATACGCAGTATTTT	CSARSGTHGTDTQYF
TRBD1	once	TRBV2	TRBJ2-3	TGTGCCAGCACGACAGGGGATTGGGATACGCAGTATTTT	CASTTGDWDTQYF
TRBD1	few	TRBV6-5	TRBJ1-6	TGTGCCAGCAATGACAGGGGCTATAATTCACCCCTCCACTTT	CASNDRGYNSPLHF
NA	NA	TRBV4-3	TRBJ2-5	TGCGCCAGCAGCCAAGATCACAGGGGAGGTGGGGAGACCCAGTACTTC	CASSQDHRGGGETQYF
NA	few	TRBV7-2	TRBJ2-6	TGTGCCAGCAGCTCCCGGCCCCTAGCGGGGGCCAACGTCCTGACTTTC	CASSSRPLAGANVLTF
NA	NA	TRBV27	TRBJ2-7	TGTGCCAGCAAGGGCCAGGGACTCATTGGGGAGCAGTACTTC	CASKGQGLIGEQYF
NA	NA	TRBV9	TRBJ2-5	TGTGCCAGCAGCGGAGTAGCGTCGAGAGGAGAGACCCAGTACTTC	CASSGVASRGETQYF
NA	NA	TRBV24-1	TRBJ2-1	TGTGCCACCAGTGATGTAGGGAGTGAGCAGTTCTTC	CATSDVGSEQFF
TRBD2	NA	TRBV29-1	TRBJ2-7	TGCAGCGTTGTAGGGCTAGCGGGGAGAGCCTACGAGCAGTACTTC	CSVVGLAGRAYEQYF
NA	few	TRBV7-9	TRBJ2-3	TGTGCCAGCAGCTTAGCTGGCAGGAGGTCCACAGATACGCAGTATTTT	CASSLAGRRSTDTQYF
NA	few	TRBV6-6	TRBJ1-6	TGTGCCAGCAGTTATTCCGGACAAAGCTATAATTCACCCCTCCACTTT	CASSYSGQSYNSPLHF
TRBD2	NA	TRBV5-1	TRBJ2-7	TGCGCCAGCAGCCCCGAGACTAGCGGCTACAATGAGCAGTACTTC	CASSPETSGYNEQYF
TRBD1	NA	TRBV28	TRBJ1-5	TGTGCCAGCAGTGTAGGACAGGGCGATCAGCCCCAGCATTTT	CASSVGQGDQPQHF
TRBD2	NA	TRBV5-1	TRBJ2-1	TGCGCCAGCAGCGAAGCGGGGACCTACTACAATGAGCAGTTCTTC	CASSEAGTYYNEQFF
NA	few	TRBV4-2	TRBJ1-2	TGTGCCAGCAGCCAAGAGGACAGCAACTATGGCTACACCTTC	CASSQEDSNYGYTF
NA	NA	TRBV10-3	TRBJ2-3	TGTGCCATCAGTGAAAGGGGTAGGACTACCGGCACAGATACGCAGTATTTT	CAISERGRTTGTDTQYF
NA	NA	TRBV5-5	TRBJ2-2	TGTGCCAGCAGCTGGACAGACCCTAACACCGGGGAGCTGTTTTTT	CASSWTDPNTGELFF
TRBD1	NA	TRBV2	TRBJ1-4	TGTGCCAGCAAGAGGGACAGCCTTAATGAAAAACTGTTTTTT	CASKRDSLNEKLFF
TRBD1	once	TRBV20-1	TRBJ2-7	TGCAGTGCTGACCGGGACAGGGAAATCTACGAGCAGTACTTC	CSADRDREIYEQYF
TRBD1	NA	TRBV20-1	TRBJ1-1	TGCAGTGCTGCGGGGACAGGCCGCATGAACACTGAAGCTTTCTTT	CSAAGTGRMNTEAFF
TRBD2	NA	TRBV2	TRBJ2-7	TGTGCCAGCAGGACAACCTGGACTAGCGAGCAGTACTTC	CASRTTWTSEQYF
NA	few	TRBV3-1	TRBJ1-2	TGTGCCAGCACCCCTACCGGGACAAGTACTAACTATGGCTACACCTTC	CASTPTGTSTNYGYTF
TRBD1	NA	TRBV14	TRBJ1-2	TGTGCCAGCAGCCAAACGGACAGGCGCTATGGCTACACCTTC	CASSQTDRRYGYTF
NA	NA	TRBV7-2	TRBJ2-5	TGTGCCAGCAGCACTGCCGGGACGCGGGTGGGAGAGACCCAGTACTTC	CASSTAGTRVGETQYF
TRBD2	NA	TRBV4-2	TRBJ2-3	TGTACCAGCAGCCCGGGGGGTAAGGGTACGCAGTATTTT	CTSSPGGKGTQYF
TRBD2	NA	TRBV6-5	TRBJ2-5	TGTGCCAGCAGTTACTCCTGGACTAGGGCGGTTGTGGAGACCCAGTACTTC	CASSYSWTRAVVETQYF